Each of the 28 T cell receptor beta chains below was sequenced from the same sample in a study of blood T cells in healthy people across ages (dated by TCRdb to about 2015). Libraries were constructed by 5' RACE. Sequencing was performed on an Illumina HiSeq 2500. A second PCR of 7 to 11 cycles was performed with a sample-barcoded 5' primer and a J-beta primer mix. TCRdb reanalyzed the raw reads on its own, using fastp at Q25 for trimming and MiXCR for clone calling, and kept in-frame beta chains. Each CDR3 protein appears once, grouped with its most common genes and DNA. Within this sample are roughly 500,000 distinct CDR3 sequences, with approximately 25% of them counted one time only. Roughly 9.4% of the sample belongs to the ten largest clones. These data were likewise used in another study, on T cells of mothers and their children.

Sequencing used blood. The receptors were gathered from a boy aged 10-17 years in good health.

V gene TRBV9 combines with J gene TRBJ2-5; 10 bases align to TRBD2. V dropped 4 bases and J dropped 4; count of bases not matched to a gene: 7. Germline V lookup: CDR1 SGDLS, CDR2 YYNGEE. This CDR3 is built from 15 residues. CDR3 residues: CASSLYLAGVETQYF. For the CDR3, the DNA is TGTGCCAGCAGCCTATATCTAGCGGGGGTAGAGACCCAGTACTTC.

This clonotype was detected only a few times. CDR3: CASSLWDYEEHAGELFF. Here the CDR3 DNA reads TGTGCCAGCAGCTTGTGGGACTATGAGGAGCACGCCGGGGAGCTGTTTTTT. V is TRBV5-6 and J is TRBJ2-2; 7 nucleotides align to TRBD2. V lost 1 base, J lost 6 bases, and 12 bases stayed unmatched. Per germline, CDR1 SGHDT and CDR2 YYEEEE. This CDR3 has 17 amino acids. The full variable domain, in which reference TRBV5-6 and TRBJ2-2 provide the parts outside the CDR3, is DAGVTQSPTHLIKTRGQQVTLRCSPKSGHDTVSWYQQALGQGPQFIFQYYEEEERQRGNFPDRFSGHQFPNYSSELNVNALLLGDSALYLCASSLWDYEEHAGELFFGEGSRLTVL.

This clonotype was found a few times. The chain recombines TRBV10-3 with TRBJ1-1; D is possibly TRBD1 (5 bases). Germline CDR1 and CDR2: ENHRY and SYGVKD. The CDR3 runs 13 residues. The ends were cut back, 7 bases at V and 0 bases at J, with 9 bases in the middle. The DNA for the CDR3 is TGTGCCATCACCGGGGGGTTGAACACTGAAGCTTTCTTT. This codes for CAITGGLNTEAFF.

The J gene is TRBJ2-5, the V gene TRBV4-3; tentatively, D is TRBD1 or TRBD2 (5 bases each). The ends were cut back, 1 base at V and 11 bases at J, with 17 bases in the middle. The length of the CDR3 is 14 residues. Per germline, CDR1 LGHNA and CDR2 YSLEER. The CDR3 here is CASSQGNAPGAQYF. The CDR3 region has the DNA TGCGCCAGCAGCCAAGGTAATGCGCCCGGGGCGCAGTACTTC.

The V gene is TRBV5-6, the J gene TRBJ1-1; the D is unclear. Germline CDR1 is SGHDT and CDR2 is YYEEEE. V shed 4 bases and J shed 6 bases, with 10 bases lying between them. The CDR3 loop spans 12 amino acids. The CDR3 spells CASSAGGPEAFF. CDR3 nucleotides: TGTGCCAGCAGCGCAGGTGGCCCTGAAGCTTTCTTT.

V usage is TRBV24-1 and J usage is TRBJ2-5; D ambiguous. V was clipped by 3 bases and J by 2 bases, with 9 bases between them. CDR3 length: 14 amino acids. The germline V gene has CDR1 KGHDR and CDR2 SFDVKD. The CDR3 bases are TGTGCCACCAGTGATCCGTCCCCTCAAGAGACCCAGTACTTC. Residues: CATSDPSPQETQYF.

V gene TRBV20-1 combines with J gene TRBJ2-3; D is undetermined. Trimming stripped 6 bases from V and 14 bases from J, with 21 bases between. The germline CDR1 and CDR2 sequences are DFQATT and SNEGSKA (reference sequence). CDR3 size: 12 residues. The CDR3 reads CSAQMGSQVPYF. The CDR3 region has the DNA TGCAGTGCCCAGATGGGCAGCCAGGTCCCGTATTTT.

This sequence joins TRBV7-8 and TRBJ2-3, with unresolved D. Trimming took 3 bases from V and 8 from J, leaving 9 bases between them. Germline V gene sequence: CDR1 SGHVS, CDR2 FQNEAQ. The CDR3 runs to 12 residues. CDR3 sequence reads: CASSFETPTQYF. As DNA, the CDR3 is TGTGCCAGCAGCTTCGAGACACCTACGCAGTATTTT.

This chain joins TRBV6-6 and TRBJ1-3; D gene uncertain. The CDR3 extends over 15 amino acids. Germline V gives CDR1 MNHNY, CDR2 SVGAGI (reference sequence). Trimming took 2 bases from V and 1 from J, leaving 9 bases between them. The CDR3 nucleotides are TGTGCCAGCAGTTACGATGGTTTTTCTGGAAACACCATATATTTT. Protein sequence: CASSYDGFSGNTIYF.

This clonotype appeared a few times. The chain couples TRBV2 to TRBJ1-2; D is uncertain. V gave up 6 bases and J gave up 8 bases, with 13 bases separating them. The germline gives CDR1 SNHLY, CDR2 FYNNEI. The CDR3 is 12 residues long. The CDR3 sequence: CASRADLAGYTF. In DNA, the CDR3 is TGTGCCAGCAGAGCGGACTTGGCGGGCTACACCTTC.

The V call is TRBV20-1, the J call TRBJ2-5; weak D call: TRBD1 (6 bases). Matching the DNA end better, TRBJ2-7 makes the J call doubtful. The CDR3 runs 14 residues. CDR1 is DFQATT and CDR2 is SNEGSKA in the germline V gene (reference sequence). CDR3 DNA sequence: TGCAGTGCCTCTGACAGGCCGCAAGAGTACGAGCAGTACTTC. Amino acid sequence: CSASDRPQEYEQYF.

The V and J genes are TRBV5-8 and TRBJ2-2, with D tentatively TRBD2 (6 bases). The CDR3 spans 16 residues. Germline values: CDR1 SGHTS, CDR2 YDEGEE. V was trimmed by 5 bases and J by 6 bases, leaving 20 bases between them. The CDR3 DNA reads as TGTGCCAGCAGTTTTAGCGGAGGAAACGTTGCCGGGGAGCTGTTTTTT. Residues: CASSFSGGNVAGELFF.

This clonotype has at least ten counts. The V gene is TRBV7-9, the J gene TRBJ2-1; D may be TRBD1 or TRBD2 (5 bases each). The V end was cut by 5 bases, the J end by 4 bases, with 15 bases between. The length of the CDR3 is 15 residues. CDR1 is SEHNR, CDR2 FQNEAQ, per germline (reference sequence). CDR3 sequence reads: CASSPEGFRYNEQFF. The DNA of the CDR3 is TGTGCCAGCAGCCCCGAGGGGTTTCGGTACAATGAGCAGTTCTTC.

This clonotype was counted between two and nine times. CDR3 sequence: CASSYTGKLFF. Written as DNA, the CDR3 is TGTGCCAGCAGTTACACGGGAAAACTGTTTTTT. J is TRBJ1-4 and V is TRBV6-2 or TRBV6-3; D gene uncertain. The CDR3 runs to 11 residues. In germline, CDR1 is MNHEY, CDR2 SVGEGT. Trimming removed 2 bases at V and 10 bases at J, with 5 bases between.

The rearrangement links TRBV5-1 to TRBJ1-3, with 9 bases matching TRBD1. The CDR3 has 15 residues. From germline, CDR1 is SGHRS and CDR2 YFSETQ. Trimming cost V 3 bases and J 4 bases; bases outside gene matches: 5. CDR3 protein: CASSSDGQGGNTIYF. The CDR3 DNA is TGCGCCAGCAGCTCGGACGGACAGGGGGGAAACACCATATATTTT.

The V call is TRBV28, the J call TRBJ1-1; 8 bases fit TRBD1. This CDR3 is 14 amino acids long. V lost 7 bases, J lost 6 bases, and 10 bases stayed unmatched. Germline CDR1 is MDHEN and CDR2 is SYDVKM. CDR3: CASNGAGGAPEAFF. CDR3 DNA: TGTGCCAGCAATGGGGCAGGGGGCGCACCTGAAGCTTTCTTT.

The rearrangement links TRBV7-2 to TRBJ1-5, with 9 bases lining up with TRBD1. The CDR3 is 17 residues long. The V segment lost 0 bases and the J segment 7 bases; nucleotides outside the gene matches: 10. Looked up from germline, CDR1 is SGHTA and CDR2 is FQGNSA. CDR3 loop: CASSLARAGQGLQPQHF. Here the CDR3 DNA reads TGTGCCAGCAGCTTAGCGCGGGCGGGACAGGGATTGCAGCCCCAGCATTTT.

This chain links TRBV7-9 with TRBJ2-5; 8 bases are shared with TRBD2. The CDR3 runs 16 residues. The V gene's germline CDR1 is SEHNR and CDR2 FQNEAQ (reference sequence). Trimming cost V 6 bases and J 4 bases; bases outside gene matches: 13. The CDR3 spells CASRPYGGAISETQYF. CDR3 bases: TGTGCCAGCAGACCATACGGGGGGGCCATTTCAGAGACCCAGTACTTC.

This chain connects TRBV6-5 to TRBJ1-2; no reliable D call. The V end lost 2 bases, the J end lost 1 base, and 8 bases lay between the germline ends. The germline CDR1 and CDR2 sequences are MNHEY and SVGAGI. The CDR3 sequence is 14 residues long. CDR3 in amino acids: CASSYGPRNYGYTF. CDR3 sequence (DNA): TGTGCCAGCAGTTACGGCCCACGTAACTATGGCTACACCTTC.

This clonotype was counted only a few times. This rearrangement joins TRBV4-3 to TRBJ2-5, with 8 bases that match TRBD1. The CDR3 is made up of 15 amino acids. Germline V gene sequence: CDR1 LGHNA, CDR2 YSLEER. The trim removed 0 bases at V and 5 bases at J, leaving 5 bases unmatched. The CDR3 coding sequence is TGCGCCAGCAGCCAAGATAGGACAGGGTGGGAGACCCAGTACTTC. Translating it yields CASSQDRTGWETQYF.

In this sample, this clonotype turned up a few times. V gene TRBV7-9 combines with J gene TRBJ1-1, with D possibly matching TRBD1 (5 bases). The CDR3 loop spans 13 amino acids. Trimming took off 5 bases at V and 6 bases at J, with 13 bases between the two ends. Germline values: CDR1 SEHNR, CDR2 FQNEAQ (reference sequence). The CDR3 bases are TGTGCCAGCAGCCCCTCAGGGAGCGCTGAAGCTTTCTTT. This gives the protein CASSPSGSAEAFF. The variable domain in full, with the rest retrieved from reference TRBV7-9 and TRBJ1-1, is DTGVSQNPRHKITKRGQNVTFRCDPISEHNRLYWYRQTLGQGPEFLTYFQNEAQLEKSRLLSDRFSAERPKGSFSTLEIQRTEQGDSAMYLCASSPSGSAEAFFGQGTRLTVV.

The J gene is TRBJ2-7, the V gene TRBV24-1, with 13 bases that match TRBD2. Trimming cost V 5 bases and J 6 bases; bases outside gene matches: 9. The CDR3 consists of 16 residues. Germline values: CDR1 KGHDR, CDR2 SFDVKD. CDR3 sequence reads: CATSGPGTSGIGEQYF. The CDR3 DNA reads as TGTGCCACCAGTGGGCCCGGGACTAGCGGGATTGGCGAGCAGTACTTC.

This clonotype has more than one count but fewer than ten. This chain links TRBV7-9 with TRBJ1-1, with TRBD1 identical over 8 bases. The CDR3 has 13 amino acids. V dropped 8 bases and J dropped 5; count of bases not matched to a gene: 7. Germline V gives CDR1 SEHNR, CDR2 FQNEAQ (reference sequence). DNA of the CDR3: TGTGCCAGCCGTAAGACAGGGGAGACTGAAGCTTTCTTT. This gives the protein CASRKTGETEAFF.

At least ten counts were recorded for this clonotype. The gene calls are TRBV4-3 and TRBJ2-5; possibly TRBD1 for D (6 bases). This CDR3 spans 14 amino acids. Looked up from germline, CDR1 is LGHNA and CDR2 is YSLEER. Between the trimmed V and J ends, which lost 0 bases and 5 bases, there was a span of 10 bases. The CDR3 spells CASSQDAQGETQYF. DNA of the CDR3: TGCGCCAGCAGCCAAGATGCCCAGGGGGAGACCCAGTACTTC.

CDR3 region: CASSLGTSGMYEQYF. For the CDR3, the DNA is TGTGCCAGCAGTTTAGGGACTAGCGGGATGTACGAGCAGTACTTC. The rearrangement uses TRBV28 and TRBJ2-5; 13 bases map to TRBD2. Matching the DNA end better, TRBJ2-7 makes the J call doubtful. CDR3 length equals 15 residues. From germline, CDR1 is MDHEN and CDR2 SYDVKM.

The chain joins TRBV6-2 or TRBV6-3 to TRBJ2-1; 7 bases map to TRBD1. The CDR3 covers 13 residues. Germline V gene lookup returns CDR1 MNHEY and CDR2 SVGEGT. The V and J ends lost 11 bases and 1 base, in that order; junction bases with no gene match: 5. The CDR3 spells CAATGESYNEQFF. DNA for the CDR3: TGTGCCGCAACAGGGGAGTCCTACAATGAGCAGTTCTTC.

This clonotype appeared a few times. This CDR3 reads CASSFLTGVLAEAFF. In DNA, the CDR3 is TGTGCCAGCAGTTTCCTGACAGGGGTGCTAGCTGAAGCTTTCTTT. This chain connects TRBV27 to TRBJ1-1; 8 positions agree with TRBD1. V shed 3 bases, J shed 6 bases, and the junction held 9 bases outside the gene matches. Looked up from germline, CDR1 is MNHEY and CDR2 is SMNVEV (reference sequence). The CDR3 extends over 15 amino acids.

Ten or more counts support this clonotype. This chain links TRBV4-3 with TRBJ2-7, with D maybe TRBD2 (6 bases). Germline V lookup: CDR1 LGHNA, CDR2 YSLEER. CDR3 length: 13 residues. Trimming shortened V by 4 bases and J by 0 bases, and 7 bases separated the two germline ends. CDR3: CASSPSVSYEQYF. In DNA, the CDR3 is TGCGCCAGCAGCCCTAGCGTCTCCTACGAGCAGTACTTC.